This TCR beta chain came from a study of cytotoxic CD8 clonotypes in ibrutinib-treated CLL. At the level of the study: Of a cohort that held roughly eleven relapsed/refractory and roughly 15 treatment-naive patients, around 17 were IGHV unmutated. Response sampling occurred after a median around eleven months of treatment (range 6 to 36).

The study, taken as a whole, reports: Clonality rose at ibrutinib response, held steady in sustained remission, and fell toward baseline at progression. While tracking circulating CD8+ T-cell counts, baseline clonality exceeded that of age-matched healthy donors.

Sequenced by immunoSEQ multiplex PCR; TCRdb stores in-frame clones only, minus some. Of 250,000 to 350,000 clones listed, 76% are singletons. From germline, CDR1 is SGDLS and CDR2 YYNGEE. The length of the CDR3 is 17 residues. V shed 3 bases and J 2 bases; nucleotides not matched to a gene: 6. In the case of this clone: Its antigen remains unknown.

J is TRBJ1-5 and V is TRBV9; 12 bases agree with TRBD1. The sequence was collected from a human donor with chronic lymphocytic leukemia. The specimen comprised PBMCs, sampled at disease progression, from a patient treated with ibrutinib. CDR3 bases: TGTGCCAGCAGCGCGGGGACAGGGGGCTTGGGCAATCAGCCCCAGCATTTT. Amino acid sequence: CASSAGTGGLGNQPQHF.